Listed below are T cell receptor beta chains from one sample, sequenced in a study of response to subunit inactivated influenza vaccine. TCRdb reprocessed the RT-PCR reads via MiXCR and lists one record per CDR3 protein. The sample has about 540,000 distinct CDR3 sequences; under 30% are singletons. In addition, the sample was reused for a study of T cells expressing NK-cell markers.

The sequencing here drew on CD4+ T cells sorted from PBMCs, taken 11 to 12 days after vaccination. These receptors were taken from a man between 45 and 60 years old who received an inactivated influenza vaccine. Both conserved end residues are part of each CDR3. The D gene is left open where the match is weak. Some rows mark clone size as missing; the rest say once, few, many or name a class of expanded clone.

D gene	V gene	clone size	J gene	CDR3 protein	CDR3 DNA
NA	TRBV12-3/TRBV12-4	NA	TRBJ2-1	CASTPEDNEQFF	TGTGCCAGCACCCCTGAGGACAATGAGCAGTTCTTC
NA	TRBV7-2	few	TRBJ2-5	CASSPHARDGQETQYF	TGTGCCAGCAGCCCGCACGCCCGGGACGGCCAAGAGACCCAGTACTTC
TRBD1	TRBV24-1	NA	TRBJ2-3	CATSDPTGKFSTDTQYF	TGTGCCACCAGTGACCCGACAGGGAAGTTTAGCACAGATACGCAGTATTTT
NA	TRBV3-1	NA	TRBJ2-2	CASSQDYANTGELFF	TGTGCCAGCAGCCAAGATTATGCGAACACCGGGGAGCTGTTTTTT
TRBD1	TRBV7-9	few	TRBJ2-7	CASSLPQGTGNYEQYF	TGTGCCAGCAGCCTCCCTCAAGGGACAGGGAACTACGAGCAGTACTTC
TRBD1	TRBV12-3/TRBV12-4	NA	TRBJ2-7	CASSSNSGQGYEQYF	TGTGCCAGCAGTTCGAACTCGGGACAGGGCTACGAGCAGTACTTC
TRBD1	TRBV12-5	few	TRBJ1-2	CASGTVPTGDYTF	TGTGCTAGTGGTACCGTCCCAACAGGGGACTACACCTTC
TRBD2	TRBV20-1	NA	TRBJ2-7	CSARVSITSGYEQYF	TGCAGTGCTAGAGTGTCGATTACTAGCGGCTACGAGCAGTACTTC
TRBD1	TRBV20-1	NA	TRBJ2-6	CSARGDSYSGANVLTF	TGCAGTGCTAGAGGGGACAGCTACTCTGGGGCCAACGTCCTGACTTTC
NA	TRBV6-5	few	TRBJ1-2	CASSYSAGANYGYTF	TGTGCCAGCAGTTACTCGGCCGGAGCTAACTATGGCTACACCTTC
TRBD2	TRBV5-1	few	TRBJ2-1	CASSWLAGADNEQFF	TGCGCCAGCAGCTGGTTAGCGGGAGCCGACAATGAGCAGTTCTTC
NA	TRBV3-1	few	TRBJ1-1	CASSPLGVNTEAFF	TGTGCCAGCAGCCCCTTGGGAGTGAACACTGAAGCTTTCTTT
NA	TRBV20-1	few	TRBJ1-4	CSARDPRGGEKLFF	TGCAGTGCTAGAGATCCCAGGGGAGGGGAAAAACTGTTTTTT
NA	TRBV12-3/TRBV12-4	NA	TRBJ2-6	CASSLEQGAGSGANVLTF	TGTGCCAGCAGTTTAGAGCAGGGTGCGGGCTCTGGGGCCAACGTCCTGACTTTC
NA	TRBV20-1	few	TRBJ2-7	CSAPGPSSYEQYF	TGCAGTGCTCCGGGCCCGAGCTCCTACGAGCAGTACTTC
NA	TRBV6-6	NA	TRBJ2-7	CASSSGREYEQYF	TGTGCCAGCAGTTCAGGCAGGGAATACGAGCAGTACTTC
NA	TRBV5-1	NA	TRBJ2-3	CASSLQHDTQYF	TGCGCCAGCAGCTTGCAGCACGACACGCAGTATTTT
TRBD2	TRBV28	few	TRBJ2-2	CASSPFSGTNTGELFF	TGTGCCAGCAGTCCCTTTAGCGGGACGAACACCGGGGAGCTGTTTTTT
TRBD1	TRBV3-1	NA	TRBJ2-4	CASSQALRDRNIQYF	TGTGCCAGCAGCCAAGCACTCCGGGACAGAAACATTCAGTACTTC
NA	TRBV11-2	NA	TRBJ2-2	CASSLEFRGTGELFF	TGTGCCAGCAGCTTAGAATTCCGCGGAACCGGGGAGCTGTTTTTT
TRBD1	TRBV5-4	NA	TRBJ2-3	CASSIGQGRTDTQYF	TGTGCCAGCAGCATCGGACAGGGTAGGACAGATACGCAGTATTTT
TRBD1	TRBV20-1	few	TRBJ2-7	CSARYPETGNIYEQYF	TGCAGTGCTAGATACCCCGAGACAGGGAACATCTACGAGCAGTACTTC